The next 3 T cell receptor beta chains were all read from a single sample in a study of blood T cell repertoires in COVID-19 (dated by TCRdb to the early 2020s). Library preparation employed the immunoSEQ multiplex PCR assay. The table comes from immuneACCESS by way of TCRdb, which keeps in-frame sequences with V and J called. Part of the clones is missing from these tables; in studies checked, under half for an unresolved V gene and the rest for unknown reasons. The sample table lists 150,000 to 250,000 clones, around 82% of them with a count of one. The ten largest account for 12% of the sample. Sample: PBMCs or T cells enriched from blood (not recorded which). These receptors all come from a man in his forties or fifties who had recovered from COVID-19.

The chain combines TRBV25-1 with TRBJ1-4; the D is unclear. Trimming shortened V by 1 base and J by 2 bases, and 8 bases separated the two germline ends. The CDR3 spans 15 residues. CDR1 is MGHDK, CDR2 SYGVNS, per germline. For the CDR3, the DNA is TGTGCCAGCAGTGAATCTCAGTATACTAATGAAAAACTGTTTTTT. As protein: CASSESQYTNEKLFF.

The V call is TRBV6-2 or TRBV6-3, the J call TRBJ2-7; 12 bases are shared with TRBD1. V shed 5 bases and J 6 bases; nucleotides not matched to a gene: 11. The germline V gene encodes CDR1 MNHEY and CDR2 SVGEGT. This CDR3 has 16 residues. CDR3 region: CASSPLGTGGKTEQYV. DNA of the CDR3: TGTGCCAGCAGTCCCCTGGGGACAGGGGGCAAGACCGAGCAGTACGTC.

This clone was counted between two and nine times. The CDR3 protein is CASSPGTGEETQYF. CDR3 sequence (DNA): TGCGCCAGCAGCCCCGGGACAGGGGAAGAGACCCAGTACTTC. V is TRBV5-1 and J is TRBJ2-5; 10 nucleotides match TRBD1. J gave up 3 bases and V 4 bases, and 3 bases lay outside the gene matches. This CDR3 region has 14 residues. From germline, CDR1 is SGHRS and CDR2 YFSETQ.